What follows are 21 T cell receptor beta chains derived from one specimen sequenced in a study of regulatory T cells in long-lasting Graves disease. The time point was: newly diagnosed GD, antithyroid drugs for less than 3 months. PBMC RNA was the source of the TCR library. To make TCR beta libraries, researchers used iRepertoire HTBI primers and Arm-PCR of CDR3 regions. Each CDR3 protein is one row after TCRdb ran MiXCR on the multiplex PCR reads. The table has hundreds of thousands of distinct CDR3 sequences, approximately 12% seen once. The sample was also reused in another study, on T cells in Graves' hyperthyroidism and ophthalmopathy.

Sequences were derived from peripheral blood mononuclear cells (PBMCs), sampled at new diagnosis, from a patient treated with antithyroid drugs. These receptors all come from a man aged 25 to 40 with Graves disease.

Ten or more counts support this clonotype. V usage is TRBV7-9 and J usage is TRBJ1-5; tentatively, D is TRBD1 (5 bases). Germline V lookup: CDR1 SEHNR, CDR2 FQNEAQ (reference sequence). There are 14 residues in the CDR3. The ends were cut back, 6 bases at V and 2 bases at J, with 11 bases in the middle. The CDR3 protein is CASRDSGGNQPQHF. The CDR3 DNA reads TGTGCCAGCAGAGACTCGGGGGGCAATCAGCCCCAGCATTTT.

Note on this clonotype: This could be a read error, since a much larger clone is one nucleotide away. This rearrangement joins TRBV12-3 or TRBV12-4 to TRBJ2-5; perhaps TRBD1 as D (6 bases). V was cut by 6 bases and J by 0 bases, with 17 bases left in between. This CDR3 spans 16 amino acids. CDR3 sequence (DNA): TGTGCCAGCAGCCCAGAGGACAGAGGTTACCAAGAGACCCAGTACTTC. Residues: CASSPEDRGYQETQYF.

V usage is TRBV9 and J usage is TRBJ2-3; D is uncertain. This CDR3 has 15 amino acids. Germline loops: CDR1 SGDLS, CDR2 YYNGEE. The V end lost 0 bases, the J end lost 1 base, and 9 bases lay between the germline ends. The CDR3, as DNA: TGTGCCAGCAGCGTAGCTGAAGGACGCACAGATACGCAGTATTTT. Protein sequence: CASSVAEGRTDTQYF.

This clonotype was observed at least ten times. The J gene is TRBJ1-1, the V gene TRBV2; 7 nucleotides align to TRBD1. Germline-derived CDR1 and CDR2 are SNHLY and FYNNEI. With V trimmed by 5 bases and J by 11 bases, 8 bases remained unmatched. There are 12 residues in the CDR3. CDR3 sequence (DNA): TGTGCCAGCAGTCAGACAGGGTCCGGCGCTTTCTTT. It translates to CASSQTGSGAFF.

This clonotype occurred a few times. It may be a read error: a sequence one base away is much more abundant. The rearrangement joins TRBV6-2 or TRBV6-3 to TRBJ1-2; the D gene is possibly TRBD1 (5 bases). The V end was cut by 7 bases, the J end by 5 bases, with 11 bases between. The germline gives CDR1 MNHEY, CDR2 SVGEGT. The CDR3 contains 12 residues. The CDR3 bases are TGTGCCAGCAAGGAGGGGAATTATGGCTACACCTTC. Its protein is CASKEGNYGYTF.

This clonotype has ten or more counts. CDR3 residues: CASSQDRAGTETQYF. DNA for the CDR3: TGTGCCAGCAGCCAAGATAGGGCAGGGACAGAGACCCAGTACTTC. The chain has TRBV4-2 and TRBJ2-5, with D perhaps TRBD1 or TRBD2 (5 bases each). The length of the CDR3 is 15 residues. Germline-derived CDR1 and CDR2 are LGHNA and YNFKEQ. V was cut by 0 bases and J by 4 bases, with 12 bases left in between.

This clonotype appeared many times. V usage is TRBV29-1 and J usage is TRBJ2-3; D unresolved. The V gene lost 6 bases and the J gene lost 1 base, with 14 bases spanning the gap. The CDR3 covers 14 residues. CDR1 is SQVTM, CDR2 ANQGSEA, per germline. The CDR3 coding sequence is TGCAGCGTCGGGTCTCTCAGCGGCACAGATACGCAGTATTTT. Its translation: CSVGSLSGTDTQYF.

The sample holds one count of this clonotype. The chain combines TRBV28 with TRBJ2-1; TRBD1 matches at 7 bases. Germline V gene sequence: CDR1 MDHEN, CDR2 SYDVKM. This CDR3 has 13 residues. The V and J ends lost 10 bases and 2 bases, in that order; junction bases with no gene match: 5. The CDR3 nucleotides are TGTGCCACTCAACAGGGGACCTACAATGAGCAGTTCTTC. Translated, it gives CATQQGTYNEQFF.

This clonotype came up a few times. The V gene is TRBV18, the J gene TRBJ2-3; 10 nucleotides align to TRBD2. The CDR3 is made up of 17 amino acids. V shed 3 bases and J 5 bases; nucleotides not matched to a gene: 11. Germline lookup yields CDR1 KGHSH and CDR2 LQKENI. This CDR3 is CASSPSRVAGGRDTQYF. The CDR3 nucleotides read TGTGCCAGCTCACCCTCCCGGGTAGCGGGAGGCAGAGATACGCAGTATTTT.

This clonotype was found many times. V usage is TRBV12-3 or TRBV12-4 and J usage is TRBJ2-7; the D gene could be TRBD1 or TRBD2 (5 bases each). The CDR3 loop spans 14 amino acids. V shed 6 bases and J shed 5 bases, with 17 bases lying between them. The CDR3 sequence: CASSTFLGRDEQYF. CDR3 DNA sequence: TGTGCCAGCAGCACCTTCCTGGGACGAGACGAGCAGTACTTC.

This chain uses TRBV7-2 with TRBJ1-6, with TRBD1 identical over 8 bases. Looked up from germline, CDR1 is SGHTA and CDR2 is FQGNSA. The CDR3 sequence is 18 residues long. J lost 0 bases, V lost 3 bases, and 7 bases had no gene match. The CDR3 region is CASSFSDRADSYNSPLHF. CDR3 nucleotide sequence: TGTGCCAGCAGCTTCTCGGACAGGGCCGACTCCTATAATTCACCCCTCCACTTT.

About this clonotype: This may be a read error: a much more frequent sequence differs by one nucleotide. CDR3 residues: CASAGSERVADTQYF. As DNA, the CDR3 is TGTGCCAGCGCTGGTAGCGAGAGAGTGGCAGATACGCAGTATTTT. The chain employs TRBV2 and TRBJ2-3; a weak D match, TRBD2 (5 bases). There are 15 residues in the CDR3. From germline, CDR1 is SNHLY and CDR2 FYNNEI. V lost 8 bases and J lost 4, with 19 bases in between. Full variable domain (missing parts from reference TRBV2 and TRBJ2-3): EPEVTQTPSHQVTQMGQEVILRCVPISNHLYFYWYRQILGQKVEFLVSFYNNEISEKSEIFDDQFSVERPDGSNFTLKIRSTKLEDSAMYFCASAGSERVADTQYFGPGTRLTVL.

As regards this clonotype: It is unclear where the CDR3 begins or ends on the DNA, so no DNA is shown, and the CDR3 is as TCRdb lists it. V is TRBV30 and J is TRBJ2-1; TRBD1, the D gene given by the table, was not confirmed from the DNA. From its first to its last residue, the CDR3 has 16 amino acids. Germline V gives CDR1 GTSNPN, CDR2 SVGIG (reference sequence). The CDR3 sequence: CAWRYRETHFGNEQFF.

This clonotype showed up many times. The J gene is TRBJ1-3, the V gene TRBV20-1; a weak D match, TRBD1 (5 bases). CDR1 and CDR2 from the germline V gene are DFQATT and SNEGSKA (reference sequence). Trimming took off 5 bases at V and 1 base at J, with 12 bases between the two ends. The CDR3 totals 14 residues. In DNA, the CDR3 is TGCAGTGCTCCCGACAGATTTTCTGGAAACACCATATATTTT. Translation: CSAPDRFSGNTIYF.

This clonotype was found a few times. V usage is TRBV10-3 and J usage is TRBJ1-3; D is ambiguous. In germline, CDR1 is ENHRY, CDR2 SYGVKD. V was pared by 2 bases and J by 3 bases, with 11 bases between. The CDR3 has 15 amino acids. CDR3 amino acids: CAISEVPGVGNTIYF. Written as DNA, the CDR3 is TGTGCCATCAGTGAGGTACCGGGAGTTGGAAACACCATATATTTT.

This clonotype was observed many times. The chain uses TRBV6-2 or TRBV6-3 and TRBJ2-7; 9 bases are shared with TRBD2. Germline assignment: CDR1 MNHEY and CDR2 SVGEGT. The CDR3 is 16 amino acids. Unmatched junction bases numbered 8, after V lost 5 bases and J lost 0 bases. CDR3 bases: TGTGCCAGCAGTGTCGTCGGGACTAGCATCTCCTACGAGCAGTACTTC. The encoded protein is CASSVVGTSISYEQYF.

This rearrangement joins TRBV19 to TRBJ2-7; D tentatively fits TRBD1 or TRBD2 (5 bases each). The CDR3 sequence is 13 residues long. With 7 bases removed from V and 3 bases from J, the gap between germline ends came to 13 bases. Germline lookup yields CDR1 LNHDA and CDR2 SQIVND (reference sequence). CDR3 sequence reads: CASTRGARYEQYF. The CDR3 bases are TGTGCCAGTACTCGAGGGGCCCGCTACGAGCAGTACTTC.

The table lists this clonotype with a few counts. The chain links TRBV30 to TRBJ1-1; D call uncertain. The CDR3 sequence is 13 residues long. Germline V gene sequence: CDR1 GTSNPN, CDR2 SVGIG (reference sequence). Trimming left V 3 bases short and J 2 bases short, with 10 bases between. CDR3 protein: CAWRDIGNTEAFF. CDR3 DNA: TGTGCCTGGAGAGACATCGGAAACACTGAAGCTTTCTTT.

The rearrangement links TRBV3-1 to TRBJ1-5, with D hard to call. CDR3 length: 14 residues. CDR1 is LGHDT, CDR2 YNNKEL, per germline (reference sequence). The V end lost 5 bases, the J end lost 2 bases, and 10 bases lay between the germline ends. The CDR3 region is CASSTRPGNQPQHF. The CDR3 region has the DNA TGTGCCAGCAGCACCCGACCGGGCAATCAGCCCCAGCATTTT.

This clonotype occurred many times. The chain is built from TRBV7-9 and TRBJ1-1; tentatively, D is TRBD1 (5 bases). Germline loops: CDR1 SEHNR, CDR2 FQNEAQ (reference sequence). Trimming stripped 5 bases from V and 5 bases from J, with 15 bases between. The CDR3 contains 14 residues. The CDR3 loop is CASSPPRGVTEAFF. As DNA, the CDR3 is TGTGCCAGCAGCCCGCCGCGGGGGGTTACTGAAGCTTTCTTT.

The CDR3 is CASSPGTFHGYTF. Here the CDR3 DNA reads TGTGCCAGCAGCCCGGGGACGTTCCATGGCTACACCTTC. V gene TRBV14 combines with J gene TRBJ1-2; D is possibly TRBD1 (5 bases). The CDR3 loop spans 13 amino acids. V lost 4 bases to trimming and J lost 6 bases, with 12 bases between them. Per germline, CDR1 SGHDN and CDR2 FVKESK.